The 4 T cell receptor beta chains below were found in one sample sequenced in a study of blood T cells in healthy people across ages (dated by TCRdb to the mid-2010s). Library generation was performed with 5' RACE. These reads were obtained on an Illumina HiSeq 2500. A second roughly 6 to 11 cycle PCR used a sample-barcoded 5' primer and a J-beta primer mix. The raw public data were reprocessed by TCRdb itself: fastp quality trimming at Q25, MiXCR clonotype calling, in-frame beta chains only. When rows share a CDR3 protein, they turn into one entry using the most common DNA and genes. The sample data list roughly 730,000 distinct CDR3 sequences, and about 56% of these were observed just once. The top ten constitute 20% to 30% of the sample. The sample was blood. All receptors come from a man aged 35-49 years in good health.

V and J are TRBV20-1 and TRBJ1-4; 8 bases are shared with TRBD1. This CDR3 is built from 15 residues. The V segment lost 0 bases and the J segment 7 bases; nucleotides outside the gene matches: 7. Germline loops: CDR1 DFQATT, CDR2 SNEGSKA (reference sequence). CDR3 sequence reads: CSARDPTGASEKLFF. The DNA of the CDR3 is TGCAGTGCTAGAGATCCGACAGGGGCTAGTGAAAAACTGTTTTTT.

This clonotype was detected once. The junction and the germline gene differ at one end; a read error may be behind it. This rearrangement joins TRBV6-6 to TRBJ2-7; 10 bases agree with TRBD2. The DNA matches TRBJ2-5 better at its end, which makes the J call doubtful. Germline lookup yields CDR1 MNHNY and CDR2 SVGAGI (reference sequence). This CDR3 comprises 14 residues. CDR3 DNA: TGTGCCGGCAGACCCCAGCGGGAGGGGGAGACCCAGTACTTC. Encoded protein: CAGRPQREGETQYF.

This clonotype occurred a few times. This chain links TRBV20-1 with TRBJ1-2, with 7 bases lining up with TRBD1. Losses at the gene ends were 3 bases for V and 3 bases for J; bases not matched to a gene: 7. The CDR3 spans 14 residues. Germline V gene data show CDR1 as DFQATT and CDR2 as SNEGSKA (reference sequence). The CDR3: CSASVPTGDYGYTF. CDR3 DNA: TGCAGTGCTAGCGTGCCTACAGGGGACTATGGCTACACCTTC.

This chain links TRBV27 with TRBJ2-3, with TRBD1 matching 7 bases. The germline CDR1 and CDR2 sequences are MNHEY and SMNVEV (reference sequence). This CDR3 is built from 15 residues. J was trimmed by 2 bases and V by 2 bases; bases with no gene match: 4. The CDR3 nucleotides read TGTGCCAGCAGTTTACAGACAGGGAACACAGATACGCAGTATTTT. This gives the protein CASSLQTGNTDTQYF.